This T cell receptor (beta chain) came from a study of blood T cell repertoires in COVID-19. Trimming cost V 4 bases and J 9 bases, with 17 bases left between them. Germline loops: CDR1 SGHDT, CDR2 YYEEEE. There are 15 residues in the CDR3. Study processing details: By means of reference gene primer amplification, nucleated cell counts were estimated. Using immunoSEQ multiplex PCR, the repertoire was profiled, and TCRdb retains in-frame clones only, with some absent. V and J calls and clone size are given by that table; D and trimming were obtained from the DNA. The sample lists roughly 100,000 clones, 87% occurring once.

This rearrangement joins TRBV5-6 to TRBJ1-6, with D tentatively TRBD1 (6 bases). The sequence was obtained from a woman in her forties or fifties with COVID-19, enrolled during active disease. Sequencing was performed on peripheral blood. Here the CDR3 reads CASSPDWGQGSPLHF. The CDR3, as DNA: TGTGCCAGCAGCCCAGATTGGGGACAAGGTTCACCCCTCCACTTT.